Given below is one TCR beta chain in context. The antigen remains undetermined. These data belong to a study of identifying expanded T cells in peripheral blood. Notes on the study in general: Over about two and four weeks, about 15 and 19 clones changed, versus 1.2 between replicates. Variance in clone template counts between approximately 2-week samples significantly increased with total template count across all healthy donors.

Germline CDR1 is GTSNPN and CDR2 is SVGIG (reference sequence). This CDR3 contains 18 residues. Losses at the gene ends were 2 bases for V and 2 bases for J; bases not matched to a gene: 10. During the collection period, no donor immune events like infections were recorded. Libraries were prepared by immunoSEQ multiplex PCR; TCRdb keeps only in-frame clonotypes and omits some of them. Here the sample spans about 110,000 clones, about 89% being singletons. The sample consisted of blood. The chain recombines TRBV30 with TRBJ1-5; TRBD1 matches 12 bases. This sequence originates from a person aged 18 to 69 in good health. As DNA, the CDR3 is TGTGCCTGGAGTTCCGGGACAGGGGGCTACGTCCGCAATCAGCCCCAGCATTTT. Amino acids: CAWSSGTGGYVRNQPQHF.